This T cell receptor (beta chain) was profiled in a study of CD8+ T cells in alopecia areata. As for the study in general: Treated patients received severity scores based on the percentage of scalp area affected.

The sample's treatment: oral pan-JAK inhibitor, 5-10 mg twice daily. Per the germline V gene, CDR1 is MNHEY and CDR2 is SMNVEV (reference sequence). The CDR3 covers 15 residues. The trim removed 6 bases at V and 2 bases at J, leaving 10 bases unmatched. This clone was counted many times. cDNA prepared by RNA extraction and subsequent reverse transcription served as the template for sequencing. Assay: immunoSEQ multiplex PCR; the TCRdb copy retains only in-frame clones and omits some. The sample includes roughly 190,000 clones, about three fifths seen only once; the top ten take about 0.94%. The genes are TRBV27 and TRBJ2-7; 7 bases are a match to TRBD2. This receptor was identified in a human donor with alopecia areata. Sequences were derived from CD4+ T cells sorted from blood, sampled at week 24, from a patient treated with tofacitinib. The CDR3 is CASSSFSGTTYEQYF. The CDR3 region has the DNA TGTGCCAGCAGCTCGTTCTCCGGGACTACCTACGAGCAGTACTTC.